The rows below give T cell receptor beta chains drawn from one sample of a study of OX40 agonist ivuxolimab in advanced cancers. Assay: immunoSEQ multiplex PCR; the TCRdb copy retains only in-frame clones and omits some. In the table there are about 60,000 clones, roughly 86% of which are singletons. The sequenced sample was CD4+ or CD8+ T cells sorted from blood, obtained in a trial of the OX40 agonist ivuxolimab. Receptor source: an adult with an advanced solid tumor such as melanoma, head and neck, liver or kidney cancer. The CDR3 runs from the conserved cysteine through the conserved F or W. A D gene is named only where the DNA matches it firmly. Size is stated for part of the rows, as once, few or many counts, or as a class when the clone is expanded.

j_gene | len | v_gene | d_gene | abundance | CDR3nt | CDR3aa
TRBJ2-3 | 18 | TRBV21-1 | . | once | TGTGCCAGCAGCAGCTACCACTGGACTAGCGGGAGCACAGATACGCAGTATTTT | CASSSYHWTSGSTDTQYF
TRBJ2-5 | 13 | TRBV5-4 | TRBD1 | . | TGTGCCAGCAGCTTGAAGGGGGCAGAGACCCAGTACTTC | CASSLKGAETQYF
TRBJ2-4 | 13 | TRBV7-3 | . | once | TGTGCCAGCAGCTTAGTGGCAGAAAACATTCAGTACTTC | CASSLVAENIQYF
TRBJ1-4 | 15 | TRBV5-1 | . | few | TGCGCCAGCAGCTTTTTCAGGGGTGGCGAAGAAAAACTGTTTTTT | CASSFFRGGEEKLFF
TRBJ1-1 | 17 | TRBV7-2 | . | . | TGTGCCAGCAGCTTAAGCAGTGGGTCAGGGAGGAAATCTGAAGCTTTCTTT | CASSLSSGSGRKSEAFF
TRBJ2-5 | 14 | TRBV11-3 | . | . | TGTGCCAGCAGCTTGATGGAGGGATCCGAGACCCAGTACTTC | CASSLMEGSETQYF
TRBJ1-4 | 15 | TRBV5-6 | . | . | TGTGCCAGCAGCCCTGCCGGTAGGGGTAGGGAAAAACTGTTTTTT | CASSPAGRGREKLFF
TRBJ2-2 | 15 | TRBV18 | . | . | TGTGCCAGCTCACCGTTTGACTCGAACACCGGGGAGCTGTTTTTT | CASSPFDSNTGELFF
TRBJ1-6 | 16 | TRBV7-2 | TRBD1 | . | TGTGCCAGCAGCAAAGACAGGGACCTCCTGGGATCACCCCTCCACTTT | CASSKDRDLLGSPLHF
TRBJ2-2 | 16 | TRBV18 | TRBD2 | . | TGTGCCAGCTCACCACTGACTAGCGGGAACACCGGGGAGCTGTTTTTT | CASSPLTSGNTGELFF
TRBJ2-7 | 17 | TRBV7-6 | TRBD2 | . | TGTGCCAGCAGCCTCACAAGCGGGATAGAGCGGGCCTACGAGCAGTACTTC | CASSLTSGIERAYEQYF
TRBJ2-7 | 12 | TRBV10-1 | TRBD1 | . | TGCGCCAGCAGTGCGGACAGGGACGAGCAGTACTTC | CASSADRDEQYF
TRBJ2-2 | 16 | TRBV7-9 | TRBD1 | few | TGTGCCAGCAGCTTAGGGACAGGGGGCGCATCCTTTGGGCTGTTTTTT | CASSLGTGGASFGLFF
TRBJ2-7 | 13 | TRBV6-1 | . | once | TGTGCCAGCAGCCGACGGAGTGGGGACGAGCAGTACTTC | CASSRRSGDEQYF
TRBJ2-7 | 17 | TRBV7-8 | . | . | TGTGCCAGCAGCCCGGGACGTCGGGGGACATACTCCTACGAGCAGTACTTC | CASSPGRRGTYSYEQYF
TRBJ2-1 | 17 | TRBV6-1 | TRBD2 | . | TGTGCCAGCAGTGTAATCCTTCTAGCGGGAGGGCAGAATGAGCAGTTCTTC | CASSVILLAGGQNEQFF
TRBJ1-5 | 15 | TRBV30 | . | . | TGTGCCTGGAGCGTCGGGGGGGGCGACAATCAGCCCCAGCATTTT | CAWSVGGGDNQPQHF
TRBJ2-1 | 15 | TRBV11-3 | TRBD2 | . | TGTGCCAGCAGCTTTGCTAGCGGGAGCTACAATGAGCAGTTCTTC | CASSFASGSYNEQFF
TRBJ2-5 | 17 | TRBV4-1 | TRBD1 | . | TGCGCCAGCAGCCAAGGGAGCACAGGGGTAACGGGGGAGACCCAGTACTTC | CASSQGSTGVTGETQYF
TRBJ2-5 | 13 | TRBV30 | . | . | TGTGCCTGGGGAATACAGGGTTTGGAGACCCAGTACTTC | CAWGIQGLETQYF
TRBJ2-7 | 15 | TRBV28 | TRBD2 | . | TGTGCCAGCAGCCTAGCCGGGACTACCGCCTACGAGCAGTACTTC | CASSLAGTTAYEQYF
TRBJ2-2 | 15 | TRBV7-9 | . | . | TGTGCCAGCAGCCCCGTCCCTAGCCTGACCGGGGAGCTGTTTTTT | CASSPVPSLTGELFF
TRBJ2-1 | 15 | TRBV7-8 | TRBD2 | . | TGTGCCAGCAGCCTCGGGACTAGCGGGGGGCTTGGGCAGTTCTTC | CASSLGTSGGLGQFF
TRBJ2-2 | 13 | TRBV30 | TRBD2 | . | TGTGGCTGGGCGGGAGGCATCACCGGGGAGCTGTTTTTT | CGWAGGITGELFF
TRBJ1-2 | 15 | TRBV19 | TRBD1 | . | TGTGCCAGTAGTGTAACCGGAGGGACAGGTGTTGGCTACACCTTC | CASSVTGGTGVGYTF
TRBJ2-1 | 13 | TRBV2 | . | few | TGTGCCAGCAGAGAAGGGACCACACCGCCGAAGTTCTTC | CASREGTTPPKFF
TRBJ2-5 | 14 | TRBV19 | TRBD1 | once | TGTGCCAGTAGAAACAGGGGAGCAAGAGAGACCCAGTACTTC | CASRNRGARETQYF
TRBJ2-7 | 16 | TRBV9 | TRBD1 | . | TGTGCCAGCAGCGGGGGACCCGGGACAGCACCCTACGAGCAGTACTTC | CASSGGPGTAPYEQYF
TRBJ2-1 | 17 | TRBV4-2 | . | . | TGTGCCAGCAGCCAAGATCGTGGTAGTAGCTCCTACAATGAGCAGTTCTTC | CASSQDRGSSSYNEQFF
TRBJ1-6 | 15 | TRBV5-6 | . | . | TGTGCCAGCAGCTTGTACGGAAACTATAATTCACCCCTCCACTTT | CASSLYGNYNSPLHF
TRBJ2-7 | 16 | TRBV5-6 | TRBD1 | . | TGTGCCAGCAGCCCGATGCGGGCAGGGGGCCTGAGGGAGCAGTACTTC | CASSPMRAGGLREQYF
TRBJ2-3 | 12 | TRBV6-1 | . | once | TGTGCCAGCAGAACTTCCACAGATACGCAGTATTTT | CASRTSTDTQYF
TRBJ2-1 | 18 | TRBV27 | TRBD2 | . | TGTGCCAGCAGTCCCGAACGACTAGCGGGGTGGGGGTACAATGAGCAGTTCTTC | CASSPERLAGWGYNEQFF
TRBJ2-1 | 15 | TRBV5-1 | . | once | TGCGCCAGCAGCTTGAGTGGGGGCTCCTACAATGAGCAGTTCTTC | CASSLSGGSYNEQFF
TRBJ2-2 | 15 | TRBV7-9 | TRBD2 | . | TGTGCCAGCAGAGCTAGCGGACCGAACACCGGGGAGCTGTTTTTT | CASRASGPNTGELFF
TRBJ1-5 | 16 | TRBV4-1 | . | . | TGCGCCAGCAGCCGCACAGTAACTCGCGGCAATCAGCCCCAGCATTTT | CASSRTVTRGNQPQHF
TRBJ2-2 | 14 | TRBV10-3 | . | . | TGTGCCATCAGTCCCGACAGGAACACCGGGGAGCTGTTTTTT | CAISPDRNTGELFF
TRBJ1-4 | 16 | TRBV5-1 | TRBD1 | . | TGCGCCAGCAGCGGAGGACAGGGGGCGACTAATGAAAAACTGTTTTTT | CASSGGQGATNEKLFF
TRBJ1-4 | 14 | TRBV28 | TRBD1 | . | TGTGCCAGCAGTTTGGGACAGGAAAATGAAAAACTGTTTTTT | CASSLGQENEKLFF
TRBJ1-3 | 13 | TRBV10-3 | . | once | TGTGCCATCAGCCGGAGCTCTGGAAACACCATATATTTT | CAISRSSGNTIYF
TRBJ2-1 | 14 | TRBV30 | . | . | TGTGCCGGAACAATAGGACAGCTAGCCAATGAGCAGTTCTTC | CAGTIGQLANEQFF
TRBJ1-6 | 19 | TRBV7-4 | TRBD1 | . | TGTGCCAGCAGCTTTGGACAGGGGGCGCGTGGGCCCTATAATTCACCCCTCCACTTT | CASSFGQGARGPYNSPLHF
TRBJ1-2 | 12 | TRBV2 | TRBD1 | . | TGTGCCAGCAGTGGGACAGGGGTTGGCTACACCTTC | CASSGTGVGYTF
TRBJ2-1 | 19 | TRBV29-1 | TRBD1 | medium-sized | TGCAGCGTTGAAGGGGGTGGACAGGCCAGTGGGAGTTTCAGCGTTGAGCAGTTCTTC | CSVEGGGQASGSFSVEQFF
TRBJ1-5 | 16 | TRBV28 | . | . | TGTGCCAGCAGCACCGGCGGCACGCGAAGCAATCAGCCCCAGCATTTT | CASSTGGTRSNQPQHF
TRBJ2-2 | 13 | TRBV11-2 | TRBD2 | . | TGTGCCAGCAGTTACGGGGGGGTCGGGGAGCTGTTTTTT | CASSYGGVGELFF
TRBJ1-5 | 17 | TRBV2 | TRBD1 | once | TGTGCCAGCAGGTCCGGGACAGGGGGCGTTGGGAATCAGCCCCAGCATTTT | CASRSGTGGVGNQPQHF
TRBJ2-7 | 16 | TRBV11-2 | . | . | TGTGCCAGCAGCTTAGATTGGGACTTTGGAGCGTACGAGCAGTACTTC | CASSLDWDFGAYEQYF
TRBJ1-2 | 12 | TRBV28 | . | medium-sized | TGTGCCAGCAATGGACAGACCTATGGCTACACCTTC | CASNGQTYGYTF
TRBJ2-5 | 13 | TRBV10-3 | . | . | TGTGCCATACAAACCGCCAGGGAAGAGACCCAGTACTTC | CAIQTAREETQYF
TRBJ2-7 | 14 | TRBV4-1 | . | . | TGCGCCAGCAGCCAAAACACGGACACCAACGAGCAGTACTTC | CASSQNTDTNEQYF
TRBJ1-5 | 15 | TRBV5-1 | . | . | TGCGCCAGCAGCTTGGGACAGCCTGACAATCAGCCCCAGCATTTT | CASSLGQPDNQPQHF
TRBJ2-3 | 15 | TRBV27 | TRBD2 | . | TGTGCCAGCAGTGGTGGGACTAGCGGCGCCGGTACGCAGTATTTT | CASSGGTSGAGTQYF
TRBJ1-1 | 16 | TRBV19 | TRBD1 | once | TGTGCCAGTAGCCCTGACCGGGACAGGGGGCCCACTGAAGCTTTCTTT | CASSPDRDRGPTEAFF